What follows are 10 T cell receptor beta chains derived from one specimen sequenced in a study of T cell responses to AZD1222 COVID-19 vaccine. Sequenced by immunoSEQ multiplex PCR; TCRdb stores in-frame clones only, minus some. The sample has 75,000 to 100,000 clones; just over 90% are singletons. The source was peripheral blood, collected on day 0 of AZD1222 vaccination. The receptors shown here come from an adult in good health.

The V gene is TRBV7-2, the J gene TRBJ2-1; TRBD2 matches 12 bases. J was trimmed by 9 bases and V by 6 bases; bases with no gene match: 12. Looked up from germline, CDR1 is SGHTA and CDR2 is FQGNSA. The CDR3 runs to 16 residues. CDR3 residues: CASSSQLAGGSIEQFF. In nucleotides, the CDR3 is TGTGCCAGCAGTTCCCAACTAGCGGGAGGATCCATTGAGCAGTTCTTC.

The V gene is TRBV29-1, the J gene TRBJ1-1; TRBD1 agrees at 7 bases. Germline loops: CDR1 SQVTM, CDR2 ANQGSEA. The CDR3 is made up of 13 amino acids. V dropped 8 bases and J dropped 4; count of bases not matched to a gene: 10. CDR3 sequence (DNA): TGCAGCATTGGCCTGGCAGGGGGCACTGAAGCTTTCTTT. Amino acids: CSIGLAGGTEAFF.

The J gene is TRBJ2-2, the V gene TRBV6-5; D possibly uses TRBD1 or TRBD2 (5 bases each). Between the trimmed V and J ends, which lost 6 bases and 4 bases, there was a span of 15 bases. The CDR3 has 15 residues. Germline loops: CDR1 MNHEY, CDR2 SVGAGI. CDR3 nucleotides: TGTGCCAGCAGAGAGGGGTCCGTGCGCACCGGGGAGCTGTTTTTT. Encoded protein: CASREGSVRTGELFF.

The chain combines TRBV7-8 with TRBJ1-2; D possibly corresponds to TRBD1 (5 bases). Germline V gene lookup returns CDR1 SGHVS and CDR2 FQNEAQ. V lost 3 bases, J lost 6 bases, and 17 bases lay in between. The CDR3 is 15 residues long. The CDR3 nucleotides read TGTGCCAGCAGCTTGGGGGTAGAGGGGAGGGATGGCTACACCTTC. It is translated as CASSLGVEGRDGYTF.

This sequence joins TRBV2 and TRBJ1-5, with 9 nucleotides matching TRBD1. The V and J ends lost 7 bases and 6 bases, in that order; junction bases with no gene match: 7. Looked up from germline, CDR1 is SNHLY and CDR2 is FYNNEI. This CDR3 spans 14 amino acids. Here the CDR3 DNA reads TGTGCCAGCAAAGCCGGGACAGGGTTTCAGCCCCAGCATTTT. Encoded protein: CASKAGTGFQPQHF.

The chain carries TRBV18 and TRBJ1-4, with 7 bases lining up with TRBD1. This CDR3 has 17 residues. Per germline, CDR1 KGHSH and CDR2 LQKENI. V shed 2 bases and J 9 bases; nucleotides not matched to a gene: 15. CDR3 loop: CASSPDLGQTMRKKLFF. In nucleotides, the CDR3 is TGTGCCAGCTCACCAGACTTGGGACAGACCATGAGAAAAAAACTGTTTTTT. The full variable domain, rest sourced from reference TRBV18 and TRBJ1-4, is NAGVMQNPRHLVRRRGQEARLRCSPMKGHSHVYWYRQLPEEGLKFMVYLQKENIIDESGMPKERFSAEFPKEGPSILRIQQVVRGDSAAYFCASSPDLGQTMRKKLFFGSGTQLSVL.

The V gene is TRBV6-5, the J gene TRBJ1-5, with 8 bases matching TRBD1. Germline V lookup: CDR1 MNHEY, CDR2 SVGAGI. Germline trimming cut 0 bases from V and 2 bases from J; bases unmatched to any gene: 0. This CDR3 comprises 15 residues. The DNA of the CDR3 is TGTGCCAGCAGTTACTCGACAGGGGGCAATCAGCCCCAGCATTTT. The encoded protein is CASSYSTGGNQPQHF.

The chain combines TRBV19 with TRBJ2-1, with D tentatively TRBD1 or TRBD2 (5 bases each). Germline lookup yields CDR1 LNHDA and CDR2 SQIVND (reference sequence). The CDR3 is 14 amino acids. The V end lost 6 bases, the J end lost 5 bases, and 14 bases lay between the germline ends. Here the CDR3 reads CASRGTGRDNEQFF. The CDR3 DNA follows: TGTGCCAGTAGAGGGACCGGGCGGGACAATGAGCAGTTCTTC.

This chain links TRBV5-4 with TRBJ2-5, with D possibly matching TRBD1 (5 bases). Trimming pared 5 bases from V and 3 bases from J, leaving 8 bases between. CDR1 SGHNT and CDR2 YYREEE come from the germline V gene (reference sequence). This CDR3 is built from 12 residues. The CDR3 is CASSQGKETQYF. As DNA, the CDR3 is TGTGCCAGCAGTCAGGGAAAAGAGACCCAGTACTTC. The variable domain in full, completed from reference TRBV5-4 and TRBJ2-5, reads ETGVTQSPTHLIKTRGQQVTLRCSSQSGHNTVSWYQQALGQGPQFIFQYYREEENGRGNFPPRFSGLQFPNYSSELNVNALELDDSALYLCASSQGKETQYFGPGTRLLVL.

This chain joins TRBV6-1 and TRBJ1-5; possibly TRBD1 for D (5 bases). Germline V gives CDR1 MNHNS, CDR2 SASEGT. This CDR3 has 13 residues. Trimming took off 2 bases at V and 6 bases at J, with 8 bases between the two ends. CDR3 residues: CASSEQGIQPQHF. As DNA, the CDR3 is TGTGCCAGCAGTGAACAGGGAATTCAGCCCCAGCATTTT.